This section outlines one T cell receptor beta chain sequence together with its context. The source of the sample is a study of PD-1 blockade in classical Hodgkin lymphoma. Method: immunoSEQ multiplex PCR; TCRdb's copy keeps in-frame clones and lacks some. Of about 97,000 clones listed, over 80% are singletons. Relapses following autologous stem cell transplantation were seen in all patients, with brentuximab vedotin exposure varying. The CDR3 consists of 14 residues. Germline V CDR1 and CDR2: GTSNPN, SVGIG (reference sequence). Trimming cost V 0 bases and J 4 bases, with 12 bases left between them. The chain combines TRBV30 with TRBJ1-1; D gene unclear. This specimen consisted of peripheral blood mononuclear cells (PBMCs), obtained at baseline. This clonotype was obtained from a human donor with classical Hodgkin lymphoma. The CDR3 sequence is CAWSVRGIGTEAFF. CDR3 in DNA: TGTGCCTGGAGTGTACGAGGGATTGGCACTGAAGCTTTCTTT. Looking up the rest from reference TRBV30 and TRBJ1-1 gives the full variable domain: SQTIHQWPATLVQPVGSPLSLECTVEGTSNPNLYWYRQAAGRGLQLLFYSVGIGQISSEVPQNLSASRPQDRQFILSSKKLLLSDSGFYLCAWSVRGIGTEAFFGQGTRLTVV.